This T cell receptor (beta chain) was retrieved from a study of blood T cell repertoires in COVID-19. On the study more broadly: Sites in the United States, Italy and Spain provided acute and convalescent COVID-19 samples.

TCRdb keeps only in-frame clones here, not all; method: immunoSEQ multiplex PCR. The sample consists of roughly 500,000 clones, more than 75% of them appearing once. Germline-derived CDR1 and CDR2 are SNHLY and FYNNEI. The J segment lost 5 bases and the V segment lost 6 bases, leaving 6 bases of the junction unmatched. This CDR3 is built from 14 residues. The chain recombines TRBV2 with TRBJ1-4; 7 positions match TRBD1. This TCR came from a woman between 35 and 50 years old who had recovered from COVID-19. What was sequenced was PBMCs or T cells enriched from blood (not recorded which). The CDR3 loop is CASRPGQRNEKLFF. The CDR3 DNA is TGTGCCAGCAGACCGGGACAGAGGAATGAAAAACTGTTTTTT.